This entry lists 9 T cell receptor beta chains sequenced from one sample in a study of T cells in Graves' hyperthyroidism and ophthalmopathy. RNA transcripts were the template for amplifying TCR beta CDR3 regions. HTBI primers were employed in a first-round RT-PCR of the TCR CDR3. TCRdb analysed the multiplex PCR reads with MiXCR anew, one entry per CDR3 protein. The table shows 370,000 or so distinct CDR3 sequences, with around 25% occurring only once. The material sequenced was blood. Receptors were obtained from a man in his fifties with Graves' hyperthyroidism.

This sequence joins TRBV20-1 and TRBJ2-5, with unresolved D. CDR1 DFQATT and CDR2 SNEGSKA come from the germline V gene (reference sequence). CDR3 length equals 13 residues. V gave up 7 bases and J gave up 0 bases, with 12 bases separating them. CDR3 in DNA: TGCAGTGTCCCAGGAATGTACCAAGAGACCCAGTACTTC. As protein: CSVPGMYQETQYF.

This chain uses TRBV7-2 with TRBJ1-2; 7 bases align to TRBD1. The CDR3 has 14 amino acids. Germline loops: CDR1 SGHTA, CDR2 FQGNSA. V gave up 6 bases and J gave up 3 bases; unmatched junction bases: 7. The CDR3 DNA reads TGTGCCAGCAGTCGGGGACAGACACACTATGGCTACACCTTC. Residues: CASSRGQTHYGYTF. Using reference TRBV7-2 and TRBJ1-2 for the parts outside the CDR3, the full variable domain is GAGVSQSPSNKVTEKGKDVELRCDPISGHTALYWYRQSLGQGLEFLIYFQGNSAPDKSGLPSDRFSAERTGGSVSTLTIQRTQQEDSAVYLCASSRGQTHYGYTFGSGTRLTVV.

In nucleotides, the CDR3 is TGCGCCAGCAGCGACGGAGGTGGCCCGAATGAGCAGTTCTTC. Translated, it gives CASSDGGGPNEQFF. The chain uses TRBV5-1 and TRBJ2-1, with D possibly matching TRBD2 (5 bases). The germline V gene encodes CDR1 SGHRS and CDR2 YFSETQ. Trimming removed 4 bases from V and 7 bases from J, with 15 bases in between. The CDR3 consists of 14 residues.

For the CDR3, the DNA is TGTGCCAGTATAAAGCGGGCCACCTACGAGCAGTACTTC. Translated, it gives CASIKRATYEQYF. The chain has TRBV28 and TRBJ2-7, with D possibly being TRBD2 (6 bases). There are 13 residues in the CDR3. V was shortened by 9 bases and J by 2 bases, with 14 bases between the two germline ends. Looked up from germline, CDR1 is MDHEN and CDR2 is SYDVKM.

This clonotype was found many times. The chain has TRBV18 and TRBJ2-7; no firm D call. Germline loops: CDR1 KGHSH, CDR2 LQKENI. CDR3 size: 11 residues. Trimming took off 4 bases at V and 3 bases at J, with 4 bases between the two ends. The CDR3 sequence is CASSRDYEQYF. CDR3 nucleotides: TGTGCCAGCTCACGTGACTACGAGCAGTACTTC. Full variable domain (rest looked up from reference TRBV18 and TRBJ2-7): NAGVMQNPRHLVRRRGQEARLRCSPMKGHSHVYWYRQLPEEGLKFMVYLQKENIIDESGMPKERFSAEFPKEGPSILRIQQVVRGDSAAYFCASSRDYEQYFGPGTRLTVT.

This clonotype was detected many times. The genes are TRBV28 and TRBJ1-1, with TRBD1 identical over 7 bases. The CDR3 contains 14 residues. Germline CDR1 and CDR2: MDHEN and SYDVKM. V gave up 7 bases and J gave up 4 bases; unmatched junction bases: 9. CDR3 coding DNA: TGTGCCAGCACCGAGAACAGGGGTCTCACTGAAGCTTTCTTT. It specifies CASTENRGLTEAFF.

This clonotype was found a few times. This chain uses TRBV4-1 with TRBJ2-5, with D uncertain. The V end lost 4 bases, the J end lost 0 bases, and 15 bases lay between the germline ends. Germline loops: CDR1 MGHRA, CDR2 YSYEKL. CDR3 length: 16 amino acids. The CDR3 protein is CASSPNSKGNQETQYF. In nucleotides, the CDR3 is TGCGCCAGCAGCCCAAATTCTAAGGGAAACCAAGAGACCCAGTACTTC.

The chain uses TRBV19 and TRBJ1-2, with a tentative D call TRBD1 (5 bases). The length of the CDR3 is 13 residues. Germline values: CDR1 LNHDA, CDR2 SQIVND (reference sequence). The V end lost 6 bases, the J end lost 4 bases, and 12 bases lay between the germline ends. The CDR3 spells CASSPPGAYGYTF. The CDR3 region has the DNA TGTGCCAGTAGCCCCCCCGGGGCCTATGGCTACACCTTC.

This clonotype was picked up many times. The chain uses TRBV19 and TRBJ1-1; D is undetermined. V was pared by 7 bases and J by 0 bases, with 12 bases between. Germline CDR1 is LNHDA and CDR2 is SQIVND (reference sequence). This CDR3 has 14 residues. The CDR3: CASNSPGMNTEAFF. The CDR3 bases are TGTGCCAGTAATAGCCCGGGCATGAACACTGAAGCTTTCTTT. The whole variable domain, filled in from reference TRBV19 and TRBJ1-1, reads DGGITQSPKYLFRKEGQNVTLSCEQNLNHDAMYWYRQDPGQGLRLIYYSQIVNDFQKGDIAEGYSVSREKKESFPLTVTSAQKNPTAFYLCASNSPGMNTEAFFGQGTRLTVV.